This TCR beta chain derives from a study of shared clonotypes between healthy human individuals (dated by TCRdb to 2018 to 2020). For the study in its entirety: The cohort included a few men and a couple of women between 18 and 49 years of age. To estimate repertoire size and how much clonotypes are shared between individuals, the study performed deep sequencing of blood TCR repertoires from a few healthy adults. To increase sequencing depth and limit assay-specific biases, TCR repertoire library preparation and sequencing were carried out by different laboratories using diverse techniques. Per donor, leukapheresis produced somewhere between about 0.94 and 10 billion PBMCs.

Using the deep immunoSEQ assay, TCR CDR3 regions were amplified from genomic DNA by multiplex PCR. Extracted genomic DNA from each cell subset was spread evenly across all wells of several immunoSEQ 96-well plates, with each plate serving as a replicate. For unsorted PBMC, each replicate PCR was loaded with approximately 300 ng genomic DNA, equivalent to tens of thousands of T cell genomes. Ten immunoSEQ deep assay plates were used to sequence unsorted PBMC genomic DNA. The purified libraries were quantified using a Qubit 3.0 fluorometer, sized with a Bioanalyzer 2100, and then quantified again using the KAPA Library Quantification kit. Every immunoSEQ 96-well plate was sequenced on a dedicated single-read 150-cycle Illumina NextSeq 550 flow cell. The study's own analysis went as follows. Because only junctional sequences without quality scores were contained in the immunoSEQ output, filtering matching that applied to full-length reads could not be performed. Sequences were annotated with PyIR, a Python wrapper for IgBLAST v1.9, and V/J genes and CDR3 were assigned using IMGT germline references. Reads were removed for weak V/J assignments (E-value above 1e-6), missing CDR3, stop codons, out-of-frame junctions, or ambiguous translated residues. A V3J clonotype was defined by an identical inferred V gene, J gene, and CDR3 amino acid sequence. To compute the percentage overlap between repertoires, the number of shared unique clonotypes was divided by the size of the smaller repertoire. Richness of each repertoire was evaluated using RTK rarefaction, the Chao1 estimator, and Recon v2.1 estimates of unobserved clonotypes. TCRdb provides this immuneACCESS table in a form limited to in-frame rearrangements. Some clones are lacking; in checked studies, under half of them reflect an unresolved V gene, and why the rest are absent is not known. That table gives V, J and clone size, and the DNA gave D and trimming. This sample gives around 500,000 clones in total; 60% to 80% of them show up just once. Approximately 12% of the sample lies in the top ten.

V and J are truncated by 2 bases and 3 bases respectively, leaving an intervening sequence of 13 bases. The CDR3 has 15 amino acids, counting the end cysteine and phenylalanine. This entry keeps only the CDR3 DNA: 45 bases, framed from base 1. According to the germline V gene, CDR1 reads MNHEY and CDR2 reads SVGAGI. Healthy HIV-negative adults with no recently reported acute infections or vaccinations were included as donors. Every donor was a Caucasian adult living in Nashville, Tennessee, USA. For unsorted samples, around 85 million PBMCs were counted, and genomic DNA was extracted using the QIAamp DNA Blood Mini kit. Blood was obtained by leukapheresis, after which PBMCs were separated by Ficoll-Histopaque density gradient centrifugation and cryopreserved in liquid nitrogen vapor phase. Regarding this clone: The antigen it binds to is not known. Within one base of it there is no much larger clone, and no base qualities were kept.

General findings and caveats noted by the study authors: Pairwise subsampling indicated that sequencing depth was expected to affect the degree of clonotype sharing among donors. The genetic and exposure-history diversity represented was limited by the small number of donors. Sampling was restricted to blood, and TCR repertoires in tissue are likely to differ from TCR repertoires in blood.

The receptor comes from a woman aged 40-49 years in good health. Some clones in this sample may be carry-over from other donors' samples. The specimen was PBMCs. The V and J genes are TRBV6-5 and TRBJ1-1; a weak D assignment points to TRBD1 (5 bases agree). The CDR3 protein: CASSYKARVYTEAFF. Read as DNA, the sequence is TGTGCCAGCAGTTACAAAGCCAGGGTATACACTGAAGCTTTCTTT.